What follows are 25 T cell receptor beta chains derived from one specimen sequenced in a study of cytotoxic CD8 clonotypes in ibrutinib-treated CLL. Produced via immunoSEQ multiplex PCR; TCRdb's table is partial and in-frame only. Of 200,000 to 250,000 clones listed, 70% are singletons. This material consisted of PBMCs, taken after 12 months of ibrutinib treatment. These receptors all stem from a human donor with chronic lymphocytic leukemia.

J is TRBJ2-1 and V is TRBV27; 9 positions agree with TRBD2. Germline CDR1 is MNHEY and CDR2 is SMNVEV (reference sequence). The CDR3 sequence is 16 residues long. V gave up 4 bases and J gave up 6 bases; unmatched junction bases: 10. CDR3 in DNA: TGTGCCAGCAGTTCTATACGACTAGCGGCCTCCAATGAGCAGTTCTTC. Amino acid sequence: CASSSIRLAASNEQFF.

The rearrangement joins TRBV30 to TRBJ2-3, with 8 bases aligning to TRBD1. Germline V CDR1 and CDR2: GTSNPN, SVGIG (reference sequence). There are 12 residues in the CDR3. V lost 2 bases to trimming and J lost 6 bases; unmatched junction nucleotides: 1. DNA of the CDR3: TGTGCCTGGAGTAGGGACAGGGATACGCAGTATTTT. It specifies CAWSRDRDTQYF. Complete variable domain (other parts from reference TRBV30 and TRBJ2-3): SQTIHQWPATLVQPVGSPLSLECTVEGTSNPNLYWYRQAAGRGLQLLFYSVGIGQISSEVPQNLSASRPQDRQFILSSKKLLLSDSGFYLCAWSRDRDTQYFGPGTRLTVL.

The sample holds many counts of this clone. The chain is built from TRBV28 and TRBJ2-3; D is unclear. The V end was cut by 2 bases, the J end by 14 bases, with 11 bases between. The CDR3 consists of 11 residues. Germline CDR1 reads MDHEN; CDR2 reads SYDVKM. For the CDR3, the DNA is TGTGCCAGCAGTTTAGGCCCATCCGGGTATTTT. This encodes CASSLGPSGYF.

The chain joins TRBV10-3 to TRBJ1-5; 7 nucleotides align to TRBD1. This CDR3 spans 15 amino acids. After removal of 5 bases from V and 0 bases from J, the junction contained 4 bases not matched to a gene. CDR1 is ENHRY and CDR2 is SYGVKD in the germline V gene. The CDR3 protein is CAISRQGYSNQPQHF. The CDR3 bases are TGTGCCATCAGTCGACAGGGATATAGCAATCAGCCCCAGCATTTT.

This clone was observed a handful of times. The sample contains more than one DNA sequence encoding this CDR3. CDR3 protein: CAWSVQPNTEAFF. The CDR3 nucleotides read TGTGCCTGGAGTGTACAACCGAACACTGAAGCTTTCTTT. The chain recombines TRBV30 with TRBJ1-1; no firm D call. Trimming pared 0 bases from V and 1 base from J, leaving 6 bases between. This CDR3 has 13 residues. Germline CDR1 is GTSNPN and CDR2 is SVGIG (reference sequence).

The rearrangement uses TRBV20-1 and TRBJ1-1, with D unclear. Trimming removed 6 bases at V and 7 bases at J, with 12 bases between. The CDR3 spans 11 residues. The germline V gene has CDR1 DFQATT and CDR2 SNEGSKA (reference sequence). In DNA, the CDR3 is TGCAGTGCACCGGACGGGTATGAAGCTTTCTTT. It is translated as CSAPDGYEAFF.

CDR3: CASSQENDGRKLFF. CDR3 coding DNA: TGCGCCAGCAGCCAAGAAAACGACGGGCGAAAACTGTTTTTT. The rearrangement joins TRBV4-1 to TRBJ1-4; D uncertain. The CDR3 covers 14 residues. The germline V gene encodes CDR1 MGHRA and CDR2 YSYEKL. With 0 bases removed from V and 10 bases from J, the gap between germline ends came to 12 bases.

This rearrangement joins TRBV14 to TRBJ2-7; 10 bases align to TRBD1. Germline CDR1 and CDR2: SGHDN and FVKESK. This CDR3 comprises 17 residues. After removal of 4 bases from V and 3 bases from J, the junction contained 12 bases not matched to a gene. CDR3 sequence: CASSRGQGVPNYYEQYF. CDR3 bases: TGTGCCAGCAGCCGAGGACAGGGGGTCCCTAACTACTACGAGCAGTACTTC. Supplemented by reference TRBV14 and TRBJ2-7, the full variable domain reads EAGVTQFPSHSVIEKGQTVTLRCDPISGHDNLYWYRRVMGKEIKFLLHFVKESKQDESGMPNNRFLAERTGGTYSTLKVQPAELEDSGVYFCASSRGQGVPNYYEQYFGPGTRLTVT.

The CDR3 loop is CASRVDRVNQPQHF. CDR3 sequence (DNA): TGTGCCAGCAGGGTGGACAGGGTCAATCAGCCCCAGCATTTT. The chain links TRBV2 to TRBJ1-5, with TRBD1 identical over 8 bases. Germline lookup yields CDR1 SNHLY and CDR2 FYNNEI. With V trimmed by 6 bases and J by 3 bases, 4 bases remained unmatched. The CDR3 has 14 amino acids.

This chain connects TRBV28 to TRBJ2-3; D call uncertain. Between the trimmed V and J ends, which lost 9 bases and 7 bases, there was a span of 11 bases. Germline CDR1 and CDR2: MDHEN and SYDVKM. CDR3 length: 11 residues. The chain's CDR3 is CASPSAHTQYF. In DNA form, the CDR3 reads TGTGCCAGTCCCTCCGCACATACGCAGTATTTT.

The CDR3 DNA reads as TGTGCCAGTAGTATAGATTCGGGCAGGGGGTCGAAGACCCAGTACTTC. Protein product: CASSIDSGRGSKTQYF. This chain connects TRBV19 to TRBJ2-5; 7 bases align to TRBD1. Trimming cost V 0 bases and J 6 bases; bases outside gene matches: 10. The CDR3 covers 16 residues. Germline CDR1 reads LNHDA; CDR2 reads SQIVND (reference sequence).

The V call is TRBV2, the J call TRBJ2-1; the D gene could be TRBD1 or TRBD2 (5 bases each). This CDR3 region has 17 residues. The germline V gene has CDR1 SNHLY and CDR2 FYNNEI. V gave up 1 base and J gave up 3 bases, with 16 bases separating them. In DNA, the CDR3 is TGTGCCAGCAGTGAAGAGACGGGGCGAAGGATCTACAATGAGCAGTTCTTC. Protein sequence: CASSEETGRRIYNEQFF.

This chain connects TRBV29-1 to TRBJ1-2, with D possibly being TRBD1 (5 bases). Germline-derived CDR1 and CDR2 are SQVTM and ANQGSEA. The length of the CDR3 is 14 residues. V lost 6 bases and J 3 bases, leaving 17 bases between the germline ends. The CDR3 nucleotides are TGCAGCGTCGCAACCACCAGGGTTTACTATGGCTACACCTTC. Its translation is CSVATTRVYYGYTF.

The chain uses TRBV5-6 and TRBJ2-2, with D tentatively TRBD1 (6 bases). V lost 4 bases to trimming and J lost 6 bases, with 10 bases between them. The CDR3 has 13 amino acids. CDR1 and CDR2 from the germline V gene are SGHDT and YYEEEE. The CDR3 here is CASSRRTAGELFF. CDR3 coding DNA: TGTGCCAGCAGCCGAAGGACAGCCGGGGAGCTGTTTTTT.

A few counts support this clone. One base away lies a much larger clone, so this may be a sequencing read error. The rearrangement joins TRBV6-5 to TRBJ1-2; D is perhaps TRBD1 (6 bases). The CDR3 consists of 13 residues. Germline CDR1 MNHEY, CDR2 SVGAGI. Trimming removed 6 bases from V and 2 bases from J, with 10 bases in between. The DNA of the CDR3 is TGTGCCAGCAGGAGACAGGAGAACTATGGCTACACCTTC. Encoded protein: CASRRQENYGYTF.

V gene TRBV6-6 combines with J gene TRBJ2-7; 7 positions agree with TRBD1. J lost 7 bases, V lost 10 bases, and 10 bases had no gene match. The CDR3 runs 12 residues. Germline CDR1 is MNHNY and CDR2 is SVGAGI (reference sequence). The CDR3 DNA is TGTGCCACCGAACAGGGGACGCAAGAGCAGTACTTC. Translating gives CATEQGTQEQYF.

The chain carries TRBV28 and TRBJ2-2; D possibly uses TRBD1 or TRBD2 (5 bases each). Germline CDR1 is MDHEN and CDR2 is SYDVKM. V was clipped by 6 bases and J by 6 bases, with 14 bases between them. The CDR3 is 14 amino acids. DNA for the CDR3: TGTGCCAGCAGCCAAAGAATGGGGGCCGGGGAGCTGTTTTTT. It is translated as CASSQRMGAGELFF.

The J gene is TRBJ1-2, the V gene TRBV7-2, with TRBD1 matching over 7 bases. This CDR3 has 13 amino acids. J was trimmed by 4 bases and V by 5 bases; bases with no gene match: 4. The germline gives CDR1 SGHTA, CDR2 FQGNSA. As DNA, the CDR3 is TGTGCCAGCAGCCCGGGACAGTTCTATGGCTACACCTTC. The encoded protein is CASSPGQFYGYTF.

The chain is built from TRBV5-1 and TRBJ2-3; TRBD1 matches at 7 bases. CDR1 is SGHRS, CDR2 YFSETQ, per germline. The CDR3 loop spans 14 amino acids. V trimming: 4 bases; J trimming: 5 bases; junction bases outside the gene matches: 7. This CDR3 reads CASSIQGFGDTQYF. As DNA, the CDR3 is TGCGCCAGCAGCATACAGGGGTTTGGAGATACGCAGTATTTT.

The chain has TRBV29-1 and TRBJ2-5; D not certain. CDR1 and CDR2 from the germline V gene are SQVTM and ANQGSEA. There are 12 residues in the CDR3. V lost 3 bases, J lost 1 base, and 6 bases lay in between. The CDR3: CSVDSAQETQYF. DNA of the CDR3: TGCAGCGTTGACAGCGCCCAAGAGACCCAGTACTTC. Looking up the rest from reference TRBV29-1 and TRBJ2-5 gives the full variable domain: SAVISQKPSRDICQRGTSLTIQCQVDSQVTMMFWYRQQPGQSLTLIATANQGSEATYESGFVIDKFPISRPNLTFSTLTVSNMSPEDSSIYLCSVDSAQETQYFGPGTRLLVL.

The rearrangement joins TRBV19 to TRBJ1-2; the D gene is possibly TRBD1 (5 bases). This CDR3 region has 11 residues. Trimming pared 9 bases from V and 3 bases from J, leaving 8 bases between. Per germline, CDR1 LNHDA and CDR2 SQIVND (reference sequence). As DNA, the CDR3 is TGTGCCAGCGGCAGGGACTATGGCTACACCTTC. This encodes CASGRDYGYTF.

The chain combines TRBV15 with TRBJ1-3; unclear D gene. The CDR3 contains 14 residues. V dropped 7 bases and J dropped 2 bases, with 12 bases sitting between them. Per germline, CDR1 LNHNV and CDR2 YYDKDF (reference sequence). Written as DNA, the CDR3 is TGTGCCACCAAAGGCCCCCAAGCTGGAAACACCATATATTTT. It yields the protein CATKGPQAGNTIYF. Filled out from reference TRBV15 and TRBJ1-3, the complete variable domain reads DAMVIQNPRYQVTQFGKPVTLSCSQTLNHNVMYWYQQKSSQAPKLLFHYYDKDFNNEADTPDNFQSRRPNTSFCFLDIRSPGLGDTAMYLCATKGPQAGNTIYFGEGSWLTVV.

J is TRBJ1-5 and V is TRBV23-1; D is perhaps TRBD1 (5 bases). TRBV23-1 is designated an ORF whose function remains uncertain. CDR3 length equals 18 residues. Trimming took off 1 base at V and 0 bases at J, with 16 bases between the two ends. The CDR3 coding sequence is TGCGCCAGCAGTCAATTTGGGGGGACGGGGGATAGCAATCAGCCCCAGCATTTT. Encoded protein: CASSQFGGTGDSNQPQHF.

The J gene is TRBJ1-6, the V gene TRBV5-1, with 8 nucleotides matching TRBD1. The germline V gene encodes CDR1 SGHRS and CDR2 YFSETQ. The CDR3 length is 16 residues. After removal of 3 bases from V and 7 bases from J, the junction contained 9 bases not matched to a gene. The CDR3 DNA sequence: TGCGCCAGCAGCTCCCGGTCAGGGGGCAACAATTCACCCCTCCACTTT. It is translated as CASSSRSGGNNSPLHF.

This clone appeared once. The gene calls are TRBV4-1 and TRBJ2-2; D is undetermined. This CDR3 contains 17 residues. Between the trimmed V and J ends, which lost 1 base and 0 bases, there was a span of 12 bases. CDR1 is MGHRA, CDR2 YSYEKL, per germline. CDR3 bases: TGCGCCAGCAGCCAAGCGATCGGCATCTCGAACACCGGGGAGCTGTTTTTT. Translated, it gives CASSQAIGISNTGELFF.